The clone carrying this TCR beta chain was seen only a few times. Its antigen remains unknown. Before sequencing, viral peptide pools were used by the ViraFEST assay to expand antigen-specific CD4+ T cells. Culture lasted 10 days before CD4+ T cell isolation. Two doses of BNT162b2 or mRNA-1273 vaccine were administered to participants. Vaccine recipients, nucleocapsid antibody negative, had no prior SARS-CoV-2 infection. Wells each received around 2.1 million PBMC, cultured with 10 IU/ml IL-2 and roughly 10 ug/ml peptides. This record belongs to a study of vaccination effects on CD4 cells after COVID-19. Notes on the study in general: After vaccination of healthy people, only 1 of 255 vaccine-induced clones cross-reacted with common cold coronaviruses.

The CDR3 runs to 12 residues. Germline V CDR1 and CDR2: SGHKS, YYEKEE (reference sequence). Trimming removed 4 bases from V and 7 bases from J, with 11 bases in between. Clones were sequenced by immunoSEQ multiplex PCR, and TCRdb holds only the in-frame ones, with some missing. The profile shows about 31,000 clones, less than 80% of them singletons. The sample in question was CD4+ T cells from PBMCs cultured with SARS-CoV-2 spike peptides, obtained after COVID-19 vaccination. The clonotype was recovered from a human donor who received a COVID-19 vaccine. The rearrangement uses TRBV5-5 and TRBJ1-1; D possibly corresponds to TRBD1 (5 bases). CDR3 nucleotides: TGTGCCAGCAGCCTACAAGGGGATGAAGCTTTCTTT. It translates to CASSLQGDEAFF.